A selection of T cell receptor beta chains follows, all from one sample in a study of human T cells and chemical hapten exposure. Using its own MiXCR run on the RACE reads, TCRdb lists one record per CDR3 protein. The sample carries 85,000 to 100,000 distinct CDR3 sequences, around 12% recorded once. The sample in question was whole blood, obtained in connection with sensitization to the hapten diphenylcyclopropenone (DPC). Receptor source: a woman between 40 and 50 years old with alopecia areata. Some clones in this sample may be carry-over from other donors' samples. Both conserved end residues are part of each CDR3. D genes are given only for firm matches. The listing skips clone size in some rows; elsewhere it reads once, few, many or a size class.

CDR3 protein	CDR3 DNA	V gene	clone size	D gene	J gene
CASSARGTDTQYF	TGTGCCAGCAGCGCCCGGGGCACAGATACGCAGTATTTT	TRBV9	-	-	TRBJ2-3
CASSLRAGGRLSTDTQYF	TGTGCTAGCAGCCTTAGGGCGGGAGGGCGACTCAGCACAGATACGCAGTATTTT	TRBV7-7	-	TRBD2	TRBJ2-3
CASSQSPYEQYF	TGTGCCAGCAGCCAATCGCCTTACGAGCAGTACTTC	TRBV16	few	-	TRBJ2-7
CASSSRGQPTDTQYF	TGTGCCAGCAGTTCACGTGGCCAACCCACAGATACGCAGTATTTT	TRBV6-5	many	-	TRBJ2-3
CSTLGLERDRYTQYF	TGCAGCACCCTCGGTCTCGAGCGGGATAGGTATACGCAGTATTTT	TRBV29-1	few	TRBD2	TRBJ2-3
CASSNPSTDTQYF	TGTGCCAGCAGCAACCCTAGCACAGATACGCAGTATTTT	TRBV7-2	-	-	TRBJ2-3
CASSLGRAQYF	TGTGCCAGCAGTTTAGGGCGGGCCCAGTACTTC	TRBV28	-	-	TRBJ2-5
CASSHGQGALAAEAFF	TGTGCCAGCAGCCACGGACAGGGGGCACTCGCGGCTGAAGCTTTCTTT	TRBV3-1	-	TRBD1	TRBJ1-1
CAWSLGQKLYF	TGTGCCTGGAGTTTGGGCCAGAAGCTGTACTTC	TRBV30	-	-	TRBJ2-5
CASSQGVTSGHFADTQYF	TGTGCCAGCAGCCAAGGTGTGACTAGCGGGCACTTCGCAGATACGCAGTATTTT	TRBV3-1	-	TRBD2	TRBJ2-3
CASSQGLAGSYNEQFF	TGCGCCAGCAGCCAGGGACTAGCCGGGTCCTACAATGAGCAGTTCTTC	TRBV4-1	-	TRBD2	TRBJ2-1
CASSALVAASTDTQYF	TGTGCCAGCAGCGCACTAGTAGCGGCTAGCACAGATACGCAGTATTTT	TRBV14	few	-	TRBJ2-3